The 27 T cell receptor beta chains listed next were all sequenced from one sample in a study of cytomegalovirus exposure and HLA in healthy donors. Primers: 60 Vbeta forward and 13 Jbeta reverse. TCRdb's copy holds only in-frame clones and misses some; the assay was immunoSEQ multiplex PCR. The table records 180,000 or so clones, about 10% of them present only once. The sequenced sample was PBMCs. Every receptor here comes from a woman aged 25 to 45 in good health and CMV-seropositive.

This rearrangement joins TRBV29-1 to TRBJ1-2; D gene uncertain. Germline V gene lookup returns CDR1 SQVTM and CDR2 ANQGSEA. This CDR3 has 15 residues. Trimming cost V 7 bases and J 2 bases, with 20 bases left between them. The CDR3 sequence: CSALAETSSNYGYTF. As DNA, the CDR3 is TGCAGCGCTCTCGCGGAGACCAGTAGCAACTATGGCTACACCTTC.

This clone was detected a few times. The rearrangement links TRBV7-2 to TRBJ1-1; no clear D. Germline values: CDR1 SGHTA, CDR2 FQGNSA. This CDR3 region has 13 residues. V shed 0 bases and J shed 0 bases, with 2 bases lying between them. The CDR3 here is CASSLAMNTEAFF. The CDR3 DNA follows: TGTGCCAGCAGCTTAGCTATGAACACTGAAGCTTTCTTT.

This clone has a handful of counts. The chain carries TRBV6-5 and TRBJ1-2; weak D call: TRBD1 (6 bases). V was shortened by 1 base and J by 6 bases, with 15 bases between the two germline ends. Looked up from germline, CDR1 is MNHEY and CDR2 is SVGAGI. This CDR3 comprises 15 residues. The CDR3 sequence is CASSYLIRDIDGYTF. The CDR3 DNA follows: TGTGCCAGCAGTTACTTGATCAGGGACATCGATGGCTACACCTTC.

The chain couples TRBV5-1 to TRBJ1-1; TRBD1 aligns across 7 bases. V trimming: 0 bases; J trimming: 6 bases; junction bases outside the gene matches: 5. This CDR3 contains 14 residues. Germline CDR1 SGHRS, CDR2 YFSETQ. CDR3 DNA sequence: TGCGCCAGCAGCTTGGGGCAGGGGGGCGCTGAAGCTTTCTTT. Encoded protein: CASSLGQGGAEAFF. Using reference TRBV5-1 and TRBJ1-1 for the parts outside the CDR3, the full variable domain is KAGVTQTPRYLIKTRGQQVTLSCSPISGHRSVSWYQQTPGQGLQFLFEYFSETQRNKGNFPGRFSGRQFSNSRSEMNVSTLELGDSALYLCASSLGQGGAEAFFGQGTRLTVV.

This clone was picked up a small number of times. This chain joins TRBV13 and TRBJ2-7; 12 bases are a match to TRBD2. This CDR3 has 17 amino acids. CDR1 is PRHDT and CDR2 is FYEKMQ in the germline V gene (reference sequence). V gave up 4 bases and J gave up 6 bases; unmatched junction bases: 13. CDR3 loop: CASSYVLAGGPEGEQYF. CDR3 nucleotide sequence: TGTGCCAGCAGCTATGTTCTAGCGGGAGGGCCGGAGGGCGAGCAGTACTTC.

This clone came up a few times. Other DNA sequences in the sample encode the same CDR3. The chain couples TRBV29-1 to TRBJ1-1, with a tentative D call TRBD1 (6 bases). Per germline, CDR1 SQVTM and CDR2 ANQGSEA. The CDR3 sequence is 13 residues long. V was shortened by 3 bases and J by 0 bases, with 8 bases between the two germline ends. DNA of the CDR3: TGCAGCGTTGACAGGGGCTTGAACACTGAAGCTTTCTTT. Its translation: CSVDRGLNTEAFF.

This clone came up a few times. V gene TRBV7-2 combines with J gene TRBJ2-5; 12 bases agree with TRBD2. Germline loops: CDR1 SGHTA, CDR2 FQGNSA. The junction had 7 bases not matched to a gene; V was cut back by 1 base and J by 4 bases. CDR3 length: 17 residues. CDR3 amino acids: CASSLDLLAGGRETQYF. CDR3 DNA: TGTGCCAGCAGCTTAGATTTGCTAGCGGGAGGGAGAGAGACCCAGTACTTC.

The rearrangement joins TRBV5-6 to TRBJ2-1, with a weak D call TRBD1 (6 bases). Trimming removed 2 bases at V and 0 bases at J, with 9 bases between. The V gene's germline CDR1 is SGHDT and CDR2 YYEEEE. CDR3 length equals 15 residues. CDR3 sequence reads: CASSFRGGSYNEQFF. DNA of the CDR3: TGTGCCAGCAGCTTCCGAGGGGGCTCCTACAATGAGCAGTTCTTC.

This chain joins TRBV19 and TRBJ2-7; 8 positions match TRBD2. Germline CDR1 LNHDA, CDR2 SQIVND (reference sequence). Germline trimming cut 4 bases from V and 4 bases from J; bases unmatched to any gene: 9. The CDR3 totals 15 residues. The CDR3 DNA is TGTGCCAGTAGTAAAGATGGGACTAGGGGGTACGAGCAGTACTTC. It yields the protein CASSKDGTRGYEQYF.

This clone was observed a handful of times. The V gene is TRBV9, the J gene TRBJ1-2; no definite D call. In germline, CDR1 is SGDLS, CDR2 YYNGEE. The CDR3 length is 13 residues. Trimming cost V 0 bases and J 5 bases, with 8 bases left between them. The CDR3 reads CASSVGLLYGYTF. The CDR3 DNA sequence: TGTGCCAGCAGCGTAGGGCTGTTGTATGGCTACACCTTC.

V gene TRBV6-1 combines with J gene TRBJ2-3, with 9 nucleotides matching TRBD2. CDR1 is MNHNS and CDR2 is SASEGT in the germline V gene. J gave up 0 bases and V 4 bases, and 5 bases lay outside the gene matches. CDR3 length: 16 amino acids. CDR3 loop: CASSGLAGPSTDTQYF. For the CDR3, the DNA is TGTGCCAGCAGTGGTCTAGCGGGACCTAGCACAGATACGCAGTATTTT.

CDR3: CATATSGPYEQYF. The CDR3 DNA reads TGTGCCACCGCTACTAGCGGCCCCTACGAGCAGTACTTC. The V and J genes are TRBV27 and TRBJ2-7; 8 bases fit TRBD2. Looked up from germline, CDR1 is MNHEY and CDR2 is SMNVEV (reference sequence). This CDR3 comprises 13 residues. With V trimmed by 10 bases and J by 2 bases, 7 bases remained unmatched.

This clone appeared a few times. The chain carries TRBV30 and TRBJ1-2; D not certain. Germline CDR1 GTSNPN, CDR2 SVGIG (reference sequence). V gave up 7 bases and J gave up 2 bases, with 11 bases separating them. CDR3 length equals 12 residues. In DNA form, the CDR3 reads TGTGCCTACCGGTTAGCCAACTATGGCTACACCTTC. Translation: CAYRLANYGYTF.

V is TRBV7-2 and J is TRBJ2-2; D unresolved. Trimming shortened V by 4 bases and J by 7 bases, and 10 bases separated the two germline ends. The CDR3 runs to 13 residues. Germline CDR1 and CDR2: SGHTA and FQGNSA. Written as DNA, the CDR3 is TGTGCCAGCAGCTCCGAATTCGGCGGGGAGCTGTTTTTT. Its protein is CASSSEFGGELFF.

This clone turned up a few times. The chain has TRBV5-6 and TRBJ2-7, with 11 bases matching TRBD2. The CDR3 has 15 residues. With 2 bases clipped from V and 9 bases from J, the junction kept 10 bases outside the gene matches. Germline CDR1 and CDR2: SGHDT and YYEEEE. CDR3 residues: CASSLPSSGRPRQYF. The CDR3 DNA follows: TGTGCCAGCAGCTTACCTTCTAGCGGGAGGCCAAGGCAGTACTTC.

V usage is TRBV5-1 and J usage is TRBJ2-7; D remains ambiguous. Trimming removed 3 bases at V and 4 bases at J, with 8 bases between. This CDR3 has 12 amino acids. CDR1 and CDR2 (germline): SGHRS, YFSETQ. This CDR3 reads CASSSLTYEQYF. The CDR3 DNA is TGCGCCAGCAGCTCCCTCACTTACGAGCAGTACTTC.

In its sample, this clone was seen a few times. This chain uses TRBV5-1 with TRBJ2-3, with 9 bases matching TRBD2. The CDR3 consists of 18 residues. V dropped 0 bases and J dropped 0; count of bases not matched to a gene: 8. Germline CDR1 and CDR2: SGHRS and YFSETQ. The CDR3 sequence: CASSLALVAGVSTDTQYF. CDR3 DNA sequence: TGCGCCAGCAGCTTGGCCTTGGTAGCGGGAGTTAGCACAGATACGCAGTATTTT.

This clone was detected only a few times. CDR3 amino acids: CASRGQLAGVTKYF. In nucleotides, the CDR3 is TGTGCCAGCAGGGGCCAACTAGCGGGAGTAACGAAGTACTTC. The chain has TRBV2 and TRBJ2-5; 11 bases are a match to TRBD2. The J segment lost 12 bases and the V segment lost 6 bases, leaving 12 bases of the junction unmatched. The germline V gene encodes CDR1 SNHLY and CDR2 FYNNEI. This CDR3 region has 14 residues.

This clone was seen more than once but under ten times. The V call is TRBV11-2, the J call TRBJ1-2; D remains ambiguous. The CDR3 has 14 residues. Germline V gives CDR1 SGHAT, CDR2 FQNNGV. V was clipped by 1 base and J by 4 bases, with 10 bases between them. The CDR3 here is CASSLGNSVYGYTF. The DNA for the CDR3 is TGTGCCAGCAGCTTAGGAAATTCGGTCTATGGCTACACCTTC.

This clone appeared a few times. The V and J genes are TRBV5-1 and TRBJ2-3; D possibly corresponds to TRBD2 (7 bases). The CDR3 is 15 residues long. With 7 bases removed from V and 0 bases from J, the gap between germline ends came to 15 bases. Germline CDR1 and CDR2: SGHRS and YFSETQ. This chain's CDR3 is CASAPGGSSTDTQYF. Written as DNA, the CDR3 is TGCGCCAGCGCGCCGGGGGGCTCTAGCACAGATACGCAGTATTTT.

This clone was seen only a few times. The chain links TRBV27 to TRBJ2-5, with 8 positions matching TRBD1. CDR1 MNHEY and CDR2 SMNVEV come from the germline V gene (reference sequence). The CDR3 sequence is 15 residues long. The V gene end was trimmed by 2 bases and the J gene end by 6 bases; junction bases not matched to a gene: 8. CDR3 bases: TGTGCCAGCAGTTTAAGTCCGACAGGGGTTCAGACCCAGTACTTC. Residues: CASSLSPTGVQTQYF.

J is TRBJ1-2 and V is TRBV6-5, with a tentative D call TRBD1 (6 bases). V was shortened by 7 bases and J by 8 bases, with 20 bases between the two germline ends. The CDR3 spans 14 residues. Per the germline V gene, CDR1 is MNHEY and CDR2 is SVGAGI. CDR3 region: CASTKIQGSRGYTF. The CDR3 DNA reads TGTGCCAGCACCAAGATACAGGGCTCGCGCGGCTACACCTTC.

This clone has just a few counts. The chain has TRBV11-2 and TRBJ2-5; TRBD2 might be the D (5 bases). The DNA matches TRBJ2-7 better at its end, which makes the J call doubtful. CDR3 length equals 13 residues. Germline values: CDR1 SGHAT, CDR2 FQNNGV. The CDR3 is CASSSKGAYEQYF. The CDR3 DNA follows: TGTGCCAGCAGCTCTAAGGGAGCCTACGAGCAGTACTTC.

The chain couples TRBV5-6 to TRBJ2-7, with a possible D match to TRBD2 (6 bases). CDR1 and CDR2 (germline): SGHDT, YYEEEE. CDR3 length: 14 amino acids. V lost 0 bases to trimming and J lost 5 bases, with 12 bases between them. In nucleotides, the CDR3 is TGTGCCAGCAGCTTGGTTCCGGGGGATGACGAGCAGTACTTC. This sequence encodes CASSLVPGDDEQYF.

This clone was detected a few times. The rearrangement joins TRBV7-9 to TRBJ1-2, with D hard to call. V gave up 3 bases and J gave up 3 bases, with 11 bases separating them. CDR1 is SEHNR, CDR2 FQNEAQ, per germline (reference sequence). CDR3 length: 14 residues. The CDR3: CASSLEEGYYGYTF. As DNA, the CDR3 is TGTGCCAGCAGCTTGGAAGAGGGTTACTATGGCTACACCTTC.

This clone was picked up a small number of times. The chain links TRBV5-8 to TRBJ1-4; no reliable D call. This CDR3 contains 15 residues. Trimming pared 0 bases from V and 0 bases from J, leaving 6 bases between. Germline lookup yields CDR1 SGHTS and CDR2 YDEGEE. Here the CDR3 reads CASSLGQSTNEKLFF. The CDR3 nucleotides are TGTGCCAGCAGCTTGGGGCAGTCAACTAATGAAAAACTGTTTTTT.

The CDR3 is CASSPLAGATYEQYF. For the CDR3, the DNA is TGTGCCAGTAGTCCTTTAGCGGGAGCGACCTACGAGCAGTACTTC. This rearrangement joins TRBV19 to TRBJ2-7; 9 nucleotides match TRBD2. Germline-derived CDR1 and CDR2 are LNHDA and SQIVND (reference sequence). The CDR3 is 15 residues long. Trimming removed 5 bases from V and 2 bases from J; junction bases left unmatched: 7. Together with reference TRBV19 and TRBJ2-7, the CDR3 gives the full variable domain: DGGITQSPKYLFRKEGQNVTLSCEQNLNHDAMYWYRQDPGQGLRLIYYSQIVNDFQKGDIAEGYSVSREKKESFPLTVTSAQKNPTAFYLCASSPLAGATYEQYFGPGTRLTVT.